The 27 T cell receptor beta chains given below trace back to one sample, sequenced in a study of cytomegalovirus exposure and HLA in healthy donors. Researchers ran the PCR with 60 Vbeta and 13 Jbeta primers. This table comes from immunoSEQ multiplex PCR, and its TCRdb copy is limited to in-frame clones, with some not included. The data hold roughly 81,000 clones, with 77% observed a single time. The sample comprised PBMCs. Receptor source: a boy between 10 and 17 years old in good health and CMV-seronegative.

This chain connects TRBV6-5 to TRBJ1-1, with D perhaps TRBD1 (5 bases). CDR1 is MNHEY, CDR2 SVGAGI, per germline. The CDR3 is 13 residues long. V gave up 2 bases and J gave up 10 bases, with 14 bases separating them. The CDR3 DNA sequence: TGTGCCAGCAGTTACCCGGGGAGGGACGGAGCTTTCTTT. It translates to CASSYPGRDGAFF.

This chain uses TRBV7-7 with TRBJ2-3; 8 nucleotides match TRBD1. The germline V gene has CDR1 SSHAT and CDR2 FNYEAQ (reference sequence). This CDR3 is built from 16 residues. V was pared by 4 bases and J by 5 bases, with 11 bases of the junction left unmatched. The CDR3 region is CASSYPIRQGLDTQYF. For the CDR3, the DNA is TGTGCCAGCAGCTATCCCATAAGACAGGGGCTAGATACGCAGTATTTT.

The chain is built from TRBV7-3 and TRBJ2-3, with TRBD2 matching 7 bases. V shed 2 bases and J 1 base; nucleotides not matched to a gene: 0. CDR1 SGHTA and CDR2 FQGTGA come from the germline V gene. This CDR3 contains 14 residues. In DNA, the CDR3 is TGTGCCAGCAGCTTAGCGGGGGGCACAGATACGCAGTATTTT. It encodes CASSLAGGTDTQYF.

Written as DNA, the CDR3 is TGTGCCAGCAGCTTGACTGGAGCCCGATCCTACGAGCAGTACTTC. Translation gives CASSLTGARSYEQYF. This chain connects TRBV28 to TRBJ2-7, with D unresolved. The V end lost 6 bases, the J end lost 1 base, and 16 bases lay between the germline ends. This CDR3 contains 15 residues. Germline V gene data show CDR1 as MDHEN and CDR2 as SYDVKM.

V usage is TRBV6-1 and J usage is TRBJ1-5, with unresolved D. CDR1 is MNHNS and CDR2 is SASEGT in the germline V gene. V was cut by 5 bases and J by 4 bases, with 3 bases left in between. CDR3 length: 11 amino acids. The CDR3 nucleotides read TGTGCCAGCAGTTCGAATCAGCCCCAGCATTTT. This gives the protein CASSSNQPQHF.

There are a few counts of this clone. CDR3 DNA: TGTGCCAGCAGCTTAGCGCGGGGGGGGCGGAATTCACCCCTCCACTTT. Its translation: CASSLARGGRNSPLHF. The rearrangement joins TRBV7-8 to TRBJ1-6, with D possibly TRBD1 on 6 matching bases. This CDR3 comprises 16 residues. Trimming removed 0 bases from V and 7 bases from J, with 13 bases in between. Germline loops: CDR1 SGHVS, CDR2 FQNEAQ. The full variable domain, completed using reference TRBV7-8 and TRBJ1-6, is GAGVSQSPRYKVAKRGQDVALRCDPISGHVSLFWYQQALGQGPEFLTYFQNEAQLDKSGLPSDRFFAERPEGSVSTLKIQRTQQEDSAVYLCASSLARGGRNSPLHFGNGTRLTVT.

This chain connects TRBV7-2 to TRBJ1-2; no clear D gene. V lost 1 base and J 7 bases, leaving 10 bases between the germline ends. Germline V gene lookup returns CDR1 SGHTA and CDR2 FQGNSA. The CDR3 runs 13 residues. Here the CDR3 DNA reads TGTGCCAGCAGCTTAGGGCCGATCCGTGGCTACACCTTC. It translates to CASSLGPIRGYTF. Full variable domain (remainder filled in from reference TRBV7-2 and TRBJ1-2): GAGVSQSPSNKVTEKGKDVELRCDPISGHTALYWYRQSLGQGLEFLIYFQGNSAPDKSGLPSDRFSAERTGGSVSTLTIQRTQQEDSAVYLCASSLGPIRGYTFGSGTRLTVV.

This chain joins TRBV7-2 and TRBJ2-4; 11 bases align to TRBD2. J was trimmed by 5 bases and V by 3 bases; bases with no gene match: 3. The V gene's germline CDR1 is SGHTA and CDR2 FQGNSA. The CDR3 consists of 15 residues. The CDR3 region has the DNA TGTGCCAGCAGCTTTAGCGGGGGGGCCCAAAACATTCAGTACTTC. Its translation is CASSFSGGAQNIQYF.

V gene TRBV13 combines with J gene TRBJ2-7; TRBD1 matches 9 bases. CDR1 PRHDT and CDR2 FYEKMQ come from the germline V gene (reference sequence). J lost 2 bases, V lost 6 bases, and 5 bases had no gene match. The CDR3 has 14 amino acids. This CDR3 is CASRGQGNAYEQYF. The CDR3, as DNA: TGTGCCAGCAGGGGACAGGGAAATGCCTACGAGCAGTACTTC.

CDR3 sequence reads: CASSSGQWDSPLHF. The CDR3 bases are TGCGCCAGCAGCTCGGGACAGTGGGATTCACCCCTCCACTTT. The chain carries TRBV5-1 and TRBJ1-6, with 7 bases aligning to TRBD1. This CDR3 spans 14 amino acids. Germline loops: CDR1 SGHRS, CDR2 YFSETQ. V lost 3 bases, J lost 8 bases, and 5 bases stayed unmatched.

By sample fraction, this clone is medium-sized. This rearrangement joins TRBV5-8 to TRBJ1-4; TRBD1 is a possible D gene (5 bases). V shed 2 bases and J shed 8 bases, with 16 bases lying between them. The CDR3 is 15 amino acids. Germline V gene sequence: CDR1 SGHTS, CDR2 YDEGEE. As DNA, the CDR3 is TGTGCCAGCAGCTTCGGGGGACGTCTATACGAAAAACTGTTTTTT. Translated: CASSFGGRLYEKLFF.

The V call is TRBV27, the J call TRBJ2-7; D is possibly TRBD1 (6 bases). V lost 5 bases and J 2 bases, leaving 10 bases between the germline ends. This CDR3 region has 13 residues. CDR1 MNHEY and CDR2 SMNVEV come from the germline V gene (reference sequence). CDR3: CASSKGQTYEQYF. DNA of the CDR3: TGTGCCAGCAGTAAGGGACAAACCTACGAGCAGTACTTC.

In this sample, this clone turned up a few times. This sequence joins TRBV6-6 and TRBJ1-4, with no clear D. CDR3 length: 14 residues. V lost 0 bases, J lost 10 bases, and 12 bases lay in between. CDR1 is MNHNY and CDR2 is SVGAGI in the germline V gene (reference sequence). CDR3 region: CASSYSIGGGKLFF. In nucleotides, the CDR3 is TGTGCCAGCAGTTACTCGATTGGCGGCGGAAAACTGTTTTTT.

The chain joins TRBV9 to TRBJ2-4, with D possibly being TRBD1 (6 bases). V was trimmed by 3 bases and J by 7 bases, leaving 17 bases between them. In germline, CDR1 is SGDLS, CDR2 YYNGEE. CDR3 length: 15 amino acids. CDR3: CASSDPPSGVNIQYF. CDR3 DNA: TGTGCCAGCAGCGATCCCCCATCAGGGGTCAACATTCAGTACTTC.

CDR3: CASSTGQNYEQYF. CDR3 in DNA: TGCGCCAGCAGCACCGGACAGAACTACGAGCAGTACTTC. The genes are TRBV5-1 and TRBJ2-7; tentative D call: TRBD1 (6 bases). Germline V lookup: CDR1 SGHRS, CDR2 YFSETQ. V lost 4 bases to trimming and J lost 3 bases, with 11 bases between them. The CDR3 spans 13 residues.

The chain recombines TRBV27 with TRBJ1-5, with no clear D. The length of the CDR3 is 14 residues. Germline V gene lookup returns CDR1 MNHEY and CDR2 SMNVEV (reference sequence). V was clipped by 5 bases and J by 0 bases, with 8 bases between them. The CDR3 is CASSRGPSNQPQHF. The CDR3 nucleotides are TGTGCCAGCAGTCGTGGGCCTAGCAATCAGCCCCAGCATTTT.

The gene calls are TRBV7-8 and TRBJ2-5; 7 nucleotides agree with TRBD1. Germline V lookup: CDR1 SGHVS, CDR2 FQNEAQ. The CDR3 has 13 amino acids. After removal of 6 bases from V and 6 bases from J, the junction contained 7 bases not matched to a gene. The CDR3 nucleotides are TGTGCCAGCAGACGACAGGGAATACAGACCCAGTACTTC. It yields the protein CASRRQGIQTQYF.

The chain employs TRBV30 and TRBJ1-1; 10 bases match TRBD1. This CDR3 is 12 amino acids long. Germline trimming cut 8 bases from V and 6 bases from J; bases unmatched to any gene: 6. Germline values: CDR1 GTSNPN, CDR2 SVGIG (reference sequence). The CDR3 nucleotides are TGTGCCAAGGTGGGACAGGGGTCTGAAGCTTTCTTT. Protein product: CAKVGQGSEAFF.

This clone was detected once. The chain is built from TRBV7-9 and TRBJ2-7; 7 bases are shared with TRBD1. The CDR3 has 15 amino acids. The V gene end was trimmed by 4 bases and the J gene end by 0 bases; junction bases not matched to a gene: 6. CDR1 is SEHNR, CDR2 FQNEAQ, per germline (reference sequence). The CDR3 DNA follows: TGTGCCAGCAGCTCCCGGACAGGAAGCTCCTACGAGCAGTACTTC. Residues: CASSSRTGSSYEQYF.

The CDR3 sequence is CASSGQGSRELFF. CDR3 DNA: TGTGCCAGCAGCGGACAGGGTAGTAGGGAGCTGTTTTTT. The rearrangement uses TRBV6-5 and TRBJ2-2, with 8 bases fitting TRBD1. Trimming cost V 6 bases and J 9 bases; bases outside gene matches: 6. In germline, CDR1 is MNHEY, CDR2 SVGAGI. CDR3 length: 13 residues.

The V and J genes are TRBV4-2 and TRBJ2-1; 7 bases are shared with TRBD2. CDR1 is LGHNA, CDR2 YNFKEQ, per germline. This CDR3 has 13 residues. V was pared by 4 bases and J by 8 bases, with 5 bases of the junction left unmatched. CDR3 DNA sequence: TGTGCCAGCAGCCGGAAAAGCGGGGATGAGCAGTTCTTC. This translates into CASSRKSGDEQFF.

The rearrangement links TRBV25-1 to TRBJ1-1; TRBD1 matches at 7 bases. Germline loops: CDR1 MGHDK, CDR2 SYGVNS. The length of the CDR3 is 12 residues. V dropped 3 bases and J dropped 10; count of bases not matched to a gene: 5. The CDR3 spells CASSDPTGVAFF. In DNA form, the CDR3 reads TGTGCCAGCAGTGACCCCACAGGGGTAGCTTTCTTT.

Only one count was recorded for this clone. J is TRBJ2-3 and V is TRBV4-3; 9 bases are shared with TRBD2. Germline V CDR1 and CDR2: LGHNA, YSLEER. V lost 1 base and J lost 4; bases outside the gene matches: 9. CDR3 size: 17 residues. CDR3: CASSQGPAGGLADTQYF. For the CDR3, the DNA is TGCGCCAGCAGCCAAGGGCCAGCGGGGGGACTCGCAGATACGCAGTATTTT.

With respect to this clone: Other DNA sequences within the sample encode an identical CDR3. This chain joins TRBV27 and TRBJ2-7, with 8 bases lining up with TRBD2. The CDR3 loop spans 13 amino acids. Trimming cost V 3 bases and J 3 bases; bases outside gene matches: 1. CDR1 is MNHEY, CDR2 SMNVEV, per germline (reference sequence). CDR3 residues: CASSFSGSYEQYF. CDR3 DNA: TGTGCCAGCAGTTTCAGCGGGAGCTACGAGCAGTACTTC.

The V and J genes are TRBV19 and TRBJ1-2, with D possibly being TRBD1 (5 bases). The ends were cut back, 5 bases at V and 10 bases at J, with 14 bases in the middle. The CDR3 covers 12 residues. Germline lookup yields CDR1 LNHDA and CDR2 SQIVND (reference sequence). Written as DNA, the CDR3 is TGTGCCAGTAGTCTCGACAGCTTGGACTACACCTTC. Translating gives CASSLDSLDYTF.

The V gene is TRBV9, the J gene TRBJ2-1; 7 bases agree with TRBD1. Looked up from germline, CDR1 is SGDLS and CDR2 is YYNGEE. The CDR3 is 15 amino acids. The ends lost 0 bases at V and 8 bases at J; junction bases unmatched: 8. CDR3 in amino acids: CASSVAGTGVYEQFF. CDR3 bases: TGTGCCAGCAGCGTAGCTGGCACAGGGGTCTATGAGCAGTTCTTC.

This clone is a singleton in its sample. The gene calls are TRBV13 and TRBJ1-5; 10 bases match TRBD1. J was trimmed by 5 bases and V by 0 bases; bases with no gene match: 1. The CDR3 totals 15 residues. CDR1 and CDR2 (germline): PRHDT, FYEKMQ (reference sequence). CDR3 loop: CASSLGDRGDQPQHF. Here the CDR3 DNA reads TGTGCCAGCAGCTTAGGGGACAGGGGGGATCAGCCCCAGCATTTT.